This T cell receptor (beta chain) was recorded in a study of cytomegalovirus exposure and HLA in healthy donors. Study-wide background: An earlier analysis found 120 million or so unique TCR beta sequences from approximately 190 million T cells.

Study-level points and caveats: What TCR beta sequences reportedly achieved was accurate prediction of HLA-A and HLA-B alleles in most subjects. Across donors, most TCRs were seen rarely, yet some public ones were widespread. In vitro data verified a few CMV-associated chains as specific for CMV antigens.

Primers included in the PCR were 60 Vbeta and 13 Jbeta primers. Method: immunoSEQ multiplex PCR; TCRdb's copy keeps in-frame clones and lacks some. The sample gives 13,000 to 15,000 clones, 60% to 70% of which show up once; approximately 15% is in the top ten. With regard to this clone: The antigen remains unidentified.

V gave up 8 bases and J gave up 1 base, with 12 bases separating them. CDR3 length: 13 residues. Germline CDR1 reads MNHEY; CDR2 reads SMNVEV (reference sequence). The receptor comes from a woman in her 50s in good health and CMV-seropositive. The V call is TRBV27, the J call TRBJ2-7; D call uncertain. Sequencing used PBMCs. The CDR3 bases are TGTGCCAGCCTAGATCATCTTTCCTACGAGCAGTACTTC. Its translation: CASLDHLSYEQYF.